One and the same sample provided the 11 T cell receptor beta chains below, sequenced in a study of T cell responses to AZD1222 COVID-19 vaccine. Produced via immunoSEQ multiplex PCR; TCRdb's table is partial and in-frame only. Found here are roughly 80,000 clones, roughly nine tenths of them singletons; the top ten hold over 1.1%. Material: peripheral blood, obtained 28 days after the second AZD1222 dose. The origin of the receptors is an adult who received the AZD1222 COVID-19 vaccine.

This chain joins TRBV24-1 and TRBJ2-3, with 10 bases matching TRBD2. The length of the CDR3 is 14 residues. CDR1 and CDR2 from the germline V gene are KGHDR and SFDVKD. The ends lost 1 base at V and 6 bases at J; junction bases unmatched: 0. For the CDR3, the DNA is TGTGCCACCAGTGATTTTAGCGGGGGGGATACGCAGTATTTT. Translation gives CATSDFSGGDTQYF.

This clone appeared once. This chain links TRBV29-1 with TRBJ2-7, with TRBD1 identical over 7 bases. Germline assignment: CDR1 SQVTM and CDR2 ANQGSEA. J was trimmed by 4 bases and V by 4 bases; bases with no gene match: 7. CDR3 length: 13 amino acids. CDR3 amino acids: CSVGDRVVYEQYF. The CDR3 DNA follows: TGCAGCGTTGGAGACAGGGTAGTATACGAGCAGTACTTC.

The CDR3 coding sequence is TGTGCCAGCAGCTTACAGGGGTCCCCTTACGAGCAGTACTTC. Its protein product is CASSLQGSPYEQYF. This chain joins TRBV7-9 and TRBJ2-7, with a weak D call TRBD1 (6 bases). This CDR3 is 14 amino acids long. Germline V lookup: CDR1 SEHNR, CDR2 FQNEAQ (reference sequence). V lost 2 bases to trimming and J lost 4 bases, with 12 bases between them. Complete variable domain (other parts from reference TRBV7-9 and TRBJ2-7): DTGVSQNPRHKITKRGQNVTFRCDPISEHNRLYWYRQTLGQGPEFLTYFQNEAQLEKSRLLSDRFSAERPKGSFSTLEIQRTEQGDSAMYLCASSLQGSPYEQYFGPGTRLTVT.

J is TRBJ1-2 and V is TRBV3-1 (or the pseudogene TRBV3-2), with D tentatively TRBD1 (5 bases). CDR3 length: 15 residues. V lost 0 bases to trimming and J lost 8 bases, with 16 bases between them. Germline CDR1 and CDR2: LGHDT and YNNKEL (reference sequence). CDR3 loop: CASSQDGWQGQGYTF. For the CDR3, the DNA is TGTGCCAGCAGCCAAGATGGTTGGCAGGGCCAAGGCTACACCTTC.

CDR3 amino acids: CASSSRRGLDSPLHF. The CDR3 region has the DNA TGTGCCAGCAGTTCCCGCCGGGGGCTGGACTCACCCCTCCACTTT. This rearrangement joins TRBV2 to TRBJ1-6; possibly TRBD1 for D (6 bases). Trimming left V 5 bases short and J 10 bases short, with 18 bases between. The CDR3 contains 15 residues. Germline-derived CDR1 and CDR2 are SNHLY and FYNNEI.

This sequence joins TRBV9 and TRBJ1-4, with 9 bases that match TRBD1. The V gene end was trimmed by 4 bases and the J gene end by 4 bases; junction bases not matched to a gene: 14. This CDR3 has 18 amino acids. CDR1 is SGDLS, CDR2 YYNGEE, per germline. The DNA of the CDR3 is TGTGCCAGCAGCCCCCGGGACAGGGTTTGGATGAGTAATGAAAAACTGTTTTTT. Encoded protein: CASSPRDRVWMSNEKLFF.

V usage is TRBV5-4 and J usage is TRBJ1-2, with unresolved D. The length of the CDR3 is 13 residues. Trimming removed 5 bases at V and 1 base at J, with 9 bases between. Germline V gene sequence: CDR1 SGHNT, CDR2 YYREEE (reference sequence). CDR3 protein: CASSSNHNYGYTF. The CDR3 bases are TGTGCCAGCAGTTCCAATCATAACTATGGCTACACCTTC.

The chain recombines TRBV19 with TRBJ2-3; possible D gene TRBD1, 6 bases. The CDR3 totals 17 residues. Looked up from germline, CDR1 is LNHDA and CDR2 is SQIVND (reference sequence). Trimming shortened V by 5 bases and J by 2 bases, and 20 bases separated the two germline ends. CDR3 sequence reads: CASSPSGETESTDTQYF. The DNA of the CDR3 is TGTGCCAGTAGTCCATCAGGGGAGACGGAATCCACAGATACGCAGTATTTT.

The chain recombines TRBV5-1 with TRBJ2-1; 10 bases are a match to TRBD1. This CDR3 is built from 15 residues. Germline CDR1 is SGHRS and CDR2 is YFSETQ. Trimming cost V 0 bases and J 4 bases; bases outside gene matches: 1. The CDR3: CASSLGQGAYNEQFF. The CDR3 DNA sequence: TGCGCCAGCAGCTTGGGACAGGGGGCTTACAATGAGCAGTTCTTC.

J is TRBJ1-1 and V is TRBV5-1; D not resolved. CDR3 length: 12 amino acids. Germline lookup yields CDR1 SGHRS and CDR2 YFSETQ. Deletions cut 0 bases from V and 5 bases from J, with 5 bases between. CDR3 region: CASSLGRTEAFF. CDR3 bases: TGCGCCAGCAGCTTGGGGAGGACTGAAGCTTTCTTT.

This rearrangement joins TRBV7-9 to TRBJ1-5; possible D gene TRBD1, 5 bases. This CDR3 is 13 amino acids long. In germline, CDR1 is SEHNR, CDR2 FQNEAQ (reference sequence). Trimming cost V 4 bases and J 5 bases, with 9 bases left between them. The CDR3 coding sequence is TGTGCCAGCAGCTGGTTACAGGATCAGCCCCAGCATTTT. This encodes CASSWLQDQPQHF.